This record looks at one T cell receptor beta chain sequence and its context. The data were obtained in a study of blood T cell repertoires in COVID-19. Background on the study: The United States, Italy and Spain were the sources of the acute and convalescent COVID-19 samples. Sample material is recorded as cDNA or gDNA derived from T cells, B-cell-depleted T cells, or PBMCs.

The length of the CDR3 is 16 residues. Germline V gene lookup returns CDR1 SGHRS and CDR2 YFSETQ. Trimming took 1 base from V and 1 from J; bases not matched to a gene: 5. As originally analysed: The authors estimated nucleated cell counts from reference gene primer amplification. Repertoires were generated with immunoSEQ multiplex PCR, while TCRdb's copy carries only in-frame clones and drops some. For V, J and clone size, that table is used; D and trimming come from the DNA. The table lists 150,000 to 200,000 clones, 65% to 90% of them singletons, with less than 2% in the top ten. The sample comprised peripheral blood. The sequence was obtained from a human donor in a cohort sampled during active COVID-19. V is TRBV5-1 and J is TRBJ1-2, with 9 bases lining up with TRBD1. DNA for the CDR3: TGCGCCAGCAGCTTGTCTCGGGACAGGGTTAACTATGGCTACACCTTC. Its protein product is CASSLSRDRVNYGYTF.